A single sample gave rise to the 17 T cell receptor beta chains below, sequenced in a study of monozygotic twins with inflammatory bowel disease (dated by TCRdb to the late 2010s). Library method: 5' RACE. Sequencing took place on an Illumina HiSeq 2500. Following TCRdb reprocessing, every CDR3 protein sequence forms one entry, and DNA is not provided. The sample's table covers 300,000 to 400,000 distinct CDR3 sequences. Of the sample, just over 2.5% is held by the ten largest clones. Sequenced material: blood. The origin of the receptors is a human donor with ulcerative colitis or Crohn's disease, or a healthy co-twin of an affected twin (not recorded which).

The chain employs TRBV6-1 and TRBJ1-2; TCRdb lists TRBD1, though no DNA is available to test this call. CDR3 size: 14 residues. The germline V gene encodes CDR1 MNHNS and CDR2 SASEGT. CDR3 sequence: CASSWGAGNYGYTF.

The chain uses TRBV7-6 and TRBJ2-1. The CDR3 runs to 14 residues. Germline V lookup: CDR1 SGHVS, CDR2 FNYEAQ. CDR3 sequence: CASSLIGTHNEQFF.

The CDR3: CASGLQTGGSGEQYF. The chain carries TRBV28 and TRBJ2-7; TCRdb returns TRBD1, unconfirmable since there is no DNA. Per germline, CDR1 MDHEN and CDR2 SYDVKM. There are 15 residues in the CDR3.

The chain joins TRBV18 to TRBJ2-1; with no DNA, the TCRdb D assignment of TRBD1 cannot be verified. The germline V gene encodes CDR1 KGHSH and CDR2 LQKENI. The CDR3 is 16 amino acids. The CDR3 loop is CVSSPPEGASYNEQFF.

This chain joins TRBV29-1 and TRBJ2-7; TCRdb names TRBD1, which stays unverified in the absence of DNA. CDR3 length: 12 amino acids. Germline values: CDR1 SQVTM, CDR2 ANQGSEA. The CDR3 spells CSVGEFTYEQYF.

CDR3 region: CSAGGATNEKLFF. The chain couples TRBV29-1 to TRBJ1-4; the D call from TCRdb, TRBD1, cannot be confirmed without DNA. This CDR3 contains 13 residues. CDR1 is SQVTM, CDR2 ANQGSEA, per germline.

CDR3 sequence reads: CASSMPPGSTDTQYF. J is TRBJ2-3 and V is TRBV19; TCRdb names TRBD1, which stays unverified in the absence of DNA. The germline V gene has CDR1 LNHDA and CDR2 SQIVND (reference sequence). The length of the CDR3 is 15 residues.

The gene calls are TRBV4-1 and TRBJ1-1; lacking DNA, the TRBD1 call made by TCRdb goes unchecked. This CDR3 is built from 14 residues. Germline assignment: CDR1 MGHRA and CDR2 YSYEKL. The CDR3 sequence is CASSPDSIHTEAFF.

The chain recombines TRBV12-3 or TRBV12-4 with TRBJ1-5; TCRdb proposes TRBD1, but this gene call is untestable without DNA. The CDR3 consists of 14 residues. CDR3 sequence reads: CASSLGVGGQPQHF.

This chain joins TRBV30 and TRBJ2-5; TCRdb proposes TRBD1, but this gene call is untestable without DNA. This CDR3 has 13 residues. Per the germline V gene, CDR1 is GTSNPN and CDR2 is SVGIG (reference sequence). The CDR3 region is CASTHRGGKTQYF.

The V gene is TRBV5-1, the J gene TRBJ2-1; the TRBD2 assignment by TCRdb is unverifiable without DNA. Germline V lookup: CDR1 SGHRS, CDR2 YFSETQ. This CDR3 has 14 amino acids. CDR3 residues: CASSYHLADNEQFF.

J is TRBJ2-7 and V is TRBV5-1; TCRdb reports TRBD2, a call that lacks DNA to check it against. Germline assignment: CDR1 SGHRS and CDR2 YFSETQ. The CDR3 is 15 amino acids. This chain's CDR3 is CASSLGPGWTYEQYF.

CDR3 amino acids: CASSLGGLGYTF. The chain is built from TRBV7-9 and TRBJ1-2. From germline, CDR1 is SEHNR and CDR2 FQNEAQ (reference sequence). This CDR3 has 12 amino acids.

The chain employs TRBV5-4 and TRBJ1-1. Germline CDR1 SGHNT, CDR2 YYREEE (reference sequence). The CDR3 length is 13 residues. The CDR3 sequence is CASSLESSTEAFF.

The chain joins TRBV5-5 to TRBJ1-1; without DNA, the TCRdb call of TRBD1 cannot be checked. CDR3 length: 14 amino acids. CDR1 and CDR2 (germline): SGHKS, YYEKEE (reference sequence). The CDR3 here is CASSSFDSLTEAFF.

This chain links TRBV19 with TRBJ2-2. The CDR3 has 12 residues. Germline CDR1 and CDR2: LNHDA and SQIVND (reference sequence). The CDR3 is CASSITPGELFF. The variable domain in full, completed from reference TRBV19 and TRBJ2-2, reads DGGITQSPKYLFRKEGQNVTLSCEQNLNHDAMYWYRQDPGQGLRLIYYSQIVNDFQKGDIAEGYSVSREKKESFPLTVTSAQKNPTAFYLCASSITPGELFFGEGSRLTVL.

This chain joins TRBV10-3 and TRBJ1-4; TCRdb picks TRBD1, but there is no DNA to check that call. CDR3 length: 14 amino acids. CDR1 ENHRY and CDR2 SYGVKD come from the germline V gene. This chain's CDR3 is CAIRAGSPNEKLFF.